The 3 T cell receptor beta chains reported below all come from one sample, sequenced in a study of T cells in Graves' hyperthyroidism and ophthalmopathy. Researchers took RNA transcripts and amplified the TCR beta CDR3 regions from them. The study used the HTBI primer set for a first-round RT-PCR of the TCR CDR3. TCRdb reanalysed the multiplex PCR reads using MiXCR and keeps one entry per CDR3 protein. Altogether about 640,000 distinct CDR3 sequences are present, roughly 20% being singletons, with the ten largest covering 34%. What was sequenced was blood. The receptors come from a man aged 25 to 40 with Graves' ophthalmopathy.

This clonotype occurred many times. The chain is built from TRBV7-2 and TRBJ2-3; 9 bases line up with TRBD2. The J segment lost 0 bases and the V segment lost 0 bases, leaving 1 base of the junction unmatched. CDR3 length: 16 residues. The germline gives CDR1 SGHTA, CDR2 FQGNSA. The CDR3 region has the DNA TGTGCCAGCAGCTTAGCGCTAGCGGGAAGCACAGATACGCAGTATTTT. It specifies CASSLALAGSTDTQYF.

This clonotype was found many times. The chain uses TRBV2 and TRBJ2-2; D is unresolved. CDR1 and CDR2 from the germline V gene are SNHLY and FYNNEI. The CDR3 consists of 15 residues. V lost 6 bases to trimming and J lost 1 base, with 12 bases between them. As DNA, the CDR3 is TGTGCCAGCAGCCTTGAGCAAGGGAACACCGGGGAGCTGTTTTTT. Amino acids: CASSLEQGNTGELFF.

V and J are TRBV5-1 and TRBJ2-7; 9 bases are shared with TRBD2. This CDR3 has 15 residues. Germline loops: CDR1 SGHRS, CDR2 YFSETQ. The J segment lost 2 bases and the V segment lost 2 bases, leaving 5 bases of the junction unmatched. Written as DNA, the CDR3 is TGCGCCAGCAGCTTACTGACTAGCGGAGCCTACGAGCAGTACTTC. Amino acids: CASSLLTSGAYEQYF. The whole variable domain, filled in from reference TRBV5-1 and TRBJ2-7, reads KAGVTQTPRYLIKTRGQQVTLSCSPISGHRSVSWYQQTPGQGLQFLFEYFSETQRNKGNFPGRFSGRQFSNSRSEMNVSTLELGDSALYLCASSLLTSGAYEQYFGPGTRLTVT.